The clone carrying this T cell receptor beta chain came up a few times. Its matching antigen is unknown. A TCRbeta library incorporating unique molecular identifiers was prepared. TCRdb reprocessed the PCR reads via MiXCR and lists one record per CDR3 protein. The table lists approximately 980,000 distinct CDR3 sequences, about 29% of them singletons, with over 25% in the top ten. The data were obtained in a study of T-cell reconstitution after alpha-beta-depleted transplantation in children. CDR3 length equals 14 residues. Germline V gives CDR1 SGHKS, CDR2 YYEKEE (reference sequence). V was shortened by 6 bases and J by 4 bases, with 15 bases between the two germline ends. Study-level findings and limits: Surviving recipient T cells and thymic progenitors accounted for the high day-60 TCRbeta diversity observed in some patients. A year post-transplant, T-cell counts and diversity derived mostly from newly produced T cells.

The sample was PBMCs, mostly from graft donor cells, taken 360 days after TCRalphabeta/CD19-depleted stem cell transplant. This TCR derives from a boy in the first two years of life who had a stem cell transplant for SCID, so the T cells may come from the graft donor. The rearrangement joins TRBV5-5 to TRBJ2-3, with D possibly TRBD2 on 6 matching bases. In nucleotides, the CDR3 is TGTGCCAGCAATCGTGGAGGGACCGCAGATACGCAGTATTTT. It encodes CASNRGGTADTQYF.